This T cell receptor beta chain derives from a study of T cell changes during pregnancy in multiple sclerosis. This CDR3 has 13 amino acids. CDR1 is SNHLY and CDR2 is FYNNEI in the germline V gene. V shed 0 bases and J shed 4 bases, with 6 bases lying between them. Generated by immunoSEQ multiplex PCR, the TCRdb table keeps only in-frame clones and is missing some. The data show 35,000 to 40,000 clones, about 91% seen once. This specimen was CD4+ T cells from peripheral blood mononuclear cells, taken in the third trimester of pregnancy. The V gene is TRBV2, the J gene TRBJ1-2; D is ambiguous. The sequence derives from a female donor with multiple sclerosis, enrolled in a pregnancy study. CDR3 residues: CASSEAASYGYTF. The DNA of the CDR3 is TGTGCCAGCAGTGAAGCGGCCAGCTATGGCTACACCTTC.